Sequencing of this T cell receptor (beta chain) was carried out in a study of cytotoxic CD8 clonotypes in ibrutinib-treated CLL. The ends were cut back, 6 bases at V and 2 bases at J, with 17 bases in the middle. The length of the CDR3 is 16 residues. Germline V gene data show CDR1 as SEHNR and CDR2 as FQNEAQ (reference sequence). TCRdb keeps only in-frame clones here, not all; method: immunoSEQ multiplex PCR. The profile shows approximately 15,000 clones, around 61% of them singletons. Sequenced here: PBMCs, sampled before ibrutinib treatment. The chain carries TRBV7-9 and TRBJ2-1; the D gene is possibly TRBD1 (6 bases). This TCR was recovered from a human donor with chronic lymphocytic leukemia. This chain's CDR3 is CASSSITGTPYNEQFF. The CDR3 nucleotides read TGTGCCAGCAGTTCCATTACCGGGACACCCTACAATGAGCAGTTCTTC.